This TCR beta chain was recorded in a study of blood T cell repertoires in COVID-19. Study context: In each case, the material was cDNA or gDNA derived from T cells, B-cell-depleted T cells, or PBMCs.

Original handling: Nucleated cell number was recorded as an estimate derived from reference gene primer amplification. Using immunoSEQ multiplex PCR, the repertoire was profiled, and TCRdb retains in-frame clones only, with some absent. The DNA gave D and trimming, while V, J and clone size come from that table. This table holds about 220,000 clones, roughly 82% found once. Germline V gives CDR1 SGHNT, CDR2 YYREEE (reference sequence). Trimming at V came to 4 bases and at J to 2 bases, leaving 12 bases not matched to a gene. This CDR3 is built from 17 residues. The TCR sequence derives from a woman aged 70-85 years with acute or convalescent COVID-19. This chain uses TRBV5-4 with TRBJ2-3; 8 bases match TRBD2. The sample comprised peripheral blood. The CDR3 loop is CASSEGTGGAFTDTQYF. CDR3 nucleotide sequence: TGTGCCAGCAGCGAGGGGACGGGGGGGGCGTTCACAGATACGCAGTATTTT.